These 2 T cell receptor beta chains came from one sample sequenced in a study of response to subunit inactivated influenza vaccine (dated by TCRdb to 2017 to 2018). Libraries were constructed by RT-PCR. Instrument used: Illumina HiSeq 2500. The raw public reads went through TCRdb reprocessing: fastp at Q25, MiXCR clone calling, in-frame beta chains kept. Rows with a matching CDR3 protein are joined into one entry that keeps the most common DNA and genes. Recorded for this sample are some 180,000 distinct CDR3 sequences; 9.2% of them occurred a single time. Approximately 11% of the sample is in the top ten clones. The specimen comprised non-naive T cells sorted from PBMCs, sampled on the day of vaccination. Read against the paper, the sample's cell subset or site label means: memory T cell fraction. Source of these receptors: a man aged 45-60 years who received an inactivated influenza vaccine. Donor details come from another sample of the same person, matched by shared clones.

This clonotype was found many times. The chain combines TRBV11-2 with TRBJ2-1, with TRBD2 identical over 9 bases. Trimming at V came to 5 bases and at J to 3 bases, leaving 17 bases not matched to a gene. The CDR3 has 19 amino acids. From germline, CDR1 is SGHAT and CDR2 FQNNGV. CDR3 bases: TGTGCCAGCAGCCCTATAGCGGGAGCATTGGTCTACTACTACAATGAGCAGTTCTTC. This sequence encodes CASSPIAGALVYYYNEQFF.

The V and J genes are TRBV5-5 and TRBJ2-3, with 14 bases lining up with TRBD2. This CDR3 has 16 amino acids. Trimming removed 3 bases from V and 3 bases from J; junction bases left unmatched: 3. Germline V gene lookup returns CDR1 SGHKS and CDR2 YYEKEE (reference sequence). CDR3 region: CASSWGTSGSTDTQYF. CDR3 nucleotide sequence: TGTGCCAGCAGCTGGGGGACTAGCGGGAGTACAGATACGCAGTATTTT.